Described below is a single T cell receptor beta chain sequence and its context. Its antigen is unknown. The record has no base qualities; no much larger clone is one base away. The CDR3 measures 15 amino acids from cysteine to phenylalanine. The only DNA kept is the CDR3, 45 bases in frame from the first base. CDR1 and CDR2, per the germline V gene, are SGDLS and YYNGEE. V is clipped by 3 bases and J by 6 bases, and the sequence between their germline boundaries is 18 bases long. The sample belongs to a study of Ad26.COV2.S vaccination and SARS-CoV-2 variants (dated by TCRdb to the early 2020s). For context, the study as a whole: Vaccine-arm donors came from COV1001, a multicentre, randomized, double-blind, placebo-controlled phase I-IIa trial of Ad26.COV2.S in healthy adults. Ad26.COV2.S was given intramuscularly at 5x10^10 or 1x10^11 viral particles, as a single shot or as two shots 56 days apart. Throughout the experiments and outcome assessment, investigators stayed blinded to trial group allocation. Participants in the trial were split at random into five groups of five each, receiving low-dose or high-dose Ad26.COV2.S once or twice, or else placebo on both occasions. TCRbeta repertoire sequencing served as the tool for gauging how specific and how broad the SARS-CoV-2-reactive T cell receptors were following Ad26.COV2.S vaccination. A total of some 30 samples were included in the TCR-sequenced set, comprising roughly 19 Ad26.COV2.S vaccine recipients, 5 placebo recipients and 8 SARS-CoV-2 convalescent individuals. General findings and caveats noted by the study authors: Comparable non-spike TCR breadth was observed between vaccine and placebo recipients, consistent with only spike being contained in the vaccine. The authors noted that total T cell responses may have been underestimated by the TCR breadth and depth analyses. After vaccination, spike-specific CD8+ and CD4+ T cell responses were reported to show substantial breadth. The study was not powered to compare responses between vaccine doses or regimens. Ad26.COV2.S recipients had higher spike-specific TCR breadth than placebo recipients (P = 0.0014).

TCRbeta CDR3 regions were sequenced with the immunoSEQ Assay. After extraction, genomic DNA underwent amplification by bias-controlled multiplex PCR, followed by high-throughput sequencing. The published analysis was carried out like this. To quantify the absolute abundance of each unique TCRbeta CDR3 region, sequences were collapsed and filtered. T cell fraction was estimated by normalizing TCRbeta template counts to usable DNA, with usable DNA measured through amplification of reference genes found in all nucleated cells. Repertoire TCRs were annotated as SARS-CoV-2-specific by exact matching of V gene, CDR3 amino acid sequence and J gene to a known reactive TCR set. MIRA supplied the reference SARS-CoV-2 TCR set, which was filtered for enrichment in COVID-19-positive ImmuneCODE repertoires so that public or cross-reactive TCRs were removed. Drawing on the MIRA antigens, annotated TCRs were analysed further at the level of specific ORF or position within ORF. Breadth was defined as annotated unique rearrangements over total unique productive rearrangements; depth was the summed frequency of those rearrangements. TCR breadth was compared between groups using two-sided Wilcoxon rank-sum tests. TCRdb holds this immuneACCESS table with in-frame rearrangements only. Some clones are missing; in checked studies, unresolved V genes explain under half, and the rest has no known cause. V, J and clone size were drawn from that table, and D and trimming were deduced from the DNA. A total of 400,000 to 450,000 clones appear in this sample, about 90% of them only once. The ten largest account for around 1.7% of the sample.

The meaning of the sample's treatment or condition label: some 19 received Ad26.COV2.S at low or high dose, single or two shots; about 5 received placebo; per-sample allocation not given. Repertoires of vaccine and placebo recipients were sequenced from samples collected on day 63 after the first injection. In Cohort 1b, about two dozen adults aged 18-55 years were enrolled at a single site in Boston, USA, between 29 July and 7 August 2020. Ad26.COV2.S was a replication-incompetent adenovirus type 26 vector expressing a prefusion-stabilized SARS-CoV-2 spike protein from the original Wuhan strain. Sequencing was performed on peripheral blood, taken in a trial of Ad26.COV2.S vaccine versus placebo. The rearrangement joined TRBV9 to TRBJ1-2, with no reliable assignment of the D segment. This clonotype was obtained from a person aged 18 to 65 who received the Ad26.COV2.S COVID-19 vaccine or a placebo. The CDR3 is CASSAELSRVHGYTF. The nucleotide sequence is given as TGTGCCAGCAGCGCAGAGTTATCAAGAGTTCATGGCTACACCTTC.